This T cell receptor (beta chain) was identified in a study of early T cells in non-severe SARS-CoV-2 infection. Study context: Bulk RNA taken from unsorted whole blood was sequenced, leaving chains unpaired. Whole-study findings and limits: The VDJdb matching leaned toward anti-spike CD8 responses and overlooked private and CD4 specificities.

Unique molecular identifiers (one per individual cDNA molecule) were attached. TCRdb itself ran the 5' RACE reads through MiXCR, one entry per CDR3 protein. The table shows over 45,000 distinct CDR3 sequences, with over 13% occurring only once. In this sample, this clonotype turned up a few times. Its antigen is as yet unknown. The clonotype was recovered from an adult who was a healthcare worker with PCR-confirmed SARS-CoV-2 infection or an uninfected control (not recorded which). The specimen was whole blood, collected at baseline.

CDR3 amino acids: CASRMGQRSYGYTF. The CDR3, as DNA: TGTGCCAGTAGAATGGGACAGCGTTCCTATGGCTACACCTTC. The chain couples TRBV19 to TRBJ1-2; TRBD1 aligns across 7 bases. Germline lookup yields CDR1 LNHDA and CDR2 SQIVND (reference sequence). Unmatched junction bases numbered 8, after V lost 6 bases and J lost 4 bases. CDR3 length: 14 residues. The complete variable domain, with remaining parts taken from reference TRBV19 and TRBJ1-2, reads DGGITQSPKYLFRKEGQNVTLSCEQNLNHDAMYWYRQDPGQGLRLIYYSQIVNDFQKGDIAEGYSVSREKKESFPLTVTSAQKNPTAFYLCASRMGQRSYGYTFGSGTRLTVV.